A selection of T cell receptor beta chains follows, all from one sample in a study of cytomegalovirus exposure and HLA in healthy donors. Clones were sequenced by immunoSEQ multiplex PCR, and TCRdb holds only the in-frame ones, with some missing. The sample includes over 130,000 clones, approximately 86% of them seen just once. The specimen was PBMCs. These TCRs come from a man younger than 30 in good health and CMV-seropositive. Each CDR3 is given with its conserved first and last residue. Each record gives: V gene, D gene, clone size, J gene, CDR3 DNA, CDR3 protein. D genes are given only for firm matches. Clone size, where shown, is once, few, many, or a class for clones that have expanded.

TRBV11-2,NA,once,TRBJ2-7,TGTGCCAGCAGCCGAGACAGCTACGAGCAGTACTTC,CASSRDSYEQYF
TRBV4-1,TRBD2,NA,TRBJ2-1,TGCGCCAGCAGCCATATAGGACTAGCGGTCGGTGAGCAGTTCTTC,CASSHIGLAVGEQFF
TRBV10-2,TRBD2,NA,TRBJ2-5,TGCGCCAGCAGTACAGGACTAGCGGGAGCCCCCTATTGGGAGACCCAGTACTTC,CASSTGLAGAPYWETQYF
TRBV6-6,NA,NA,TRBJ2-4,TGTGCCAGCAGTCAGGGTTCAAACATTCAGTACTTC,CASSQGSNIQYF
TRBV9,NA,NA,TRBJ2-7,TGTGCCAGCAGCCCCCGCTCTAGCTCCTACGAGCAGTACTTC,CASSPRSSSYEQYF
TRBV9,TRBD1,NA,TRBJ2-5,TGTGCCAGCAGCGTCGGGACAGATTATCAAGAGACCCAGTACTTC,CASSVGTDYQETQYF
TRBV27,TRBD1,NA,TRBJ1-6,TGTGCCAGCAGTCCGGGGGACAGGGGCCCTAGGGGCGGTAATTCACCCCTCCACTTT,CASSPGDRGPRGGNSPLHF
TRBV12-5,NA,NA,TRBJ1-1,TGTGCTAGTGCCCCCCCCCGAGGGAGCAACACTGAAGCTTTCTTT,CASAPPRGSNTEAFF
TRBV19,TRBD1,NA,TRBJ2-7,TGTGCCAGTAGTCGAGGGACAGGAGCCTACGAGCAGTACTTC,CASSRGTGAYEQYF
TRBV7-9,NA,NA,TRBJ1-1,TGTGCCAGCAGCTTAGTTCGGGGAGGGAGCACTGAAGCTTTCTTT,CASSLVRGGSTEAFF
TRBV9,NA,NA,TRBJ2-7,TGTGCCAGCAGCCCGACATCCTCCTACGAGCAGTACTTC,CASSPTSSYEQYF
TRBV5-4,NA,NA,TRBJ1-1,TGTGCCAGCAGCTTGGACAGGGCGGAGACTGAAGCTTTCTTT,CASSLDRAETEAFF
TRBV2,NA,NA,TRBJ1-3,TGTGCCGGCAAAGGGCTTGACAGCGCCGGGAACACCATATATTTT,CAGKGLDSAGNTIYF
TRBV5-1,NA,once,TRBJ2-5,TGCGCCAGCAGCTTGTCCAACCCGGGGTACCAAGAGACCCAGTACTTC,CASSLSNPGYQETQYF
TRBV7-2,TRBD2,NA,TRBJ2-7,TGTGCCAGCAGCCCCCTGGCGGGAGGCTCCTACGAGCAGTACTTC,CASSPLAGGSYEQYF
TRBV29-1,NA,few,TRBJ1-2,TGCAGCGTCGGACAGACGGACTATGGCTACACCTTC,CSVGQTDYGYTF
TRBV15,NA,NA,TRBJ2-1,TGTGCCACCAGCAGAGATGGCGGGAAATACAATGAGCAGTTCTTC,CATSRDGGKYNEQFF
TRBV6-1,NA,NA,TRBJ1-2,TGTGCCAGCAGTGAAGCGGGCCGCGGGGACTATGGCTACACCTTC,CASSEAGRGDYGYTF
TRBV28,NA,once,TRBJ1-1,TGTGCCAGCAGTTCCCTAAAAGAGAACACTGAAGCTTTCTTT,CASSSLKENTEAFF
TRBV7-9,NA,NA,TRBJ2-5,TGTGCCAGCAGCTTAATCGCGGTCCAAGAGACCCAGTACTTC,CASSLIAVQETQYF
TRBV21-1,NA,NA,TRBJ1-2,TGTGCCAGCATCGCCCACAGGGCTTGCTTTGGTGGCTACACCTTC,CASIAHRACFGGYTF
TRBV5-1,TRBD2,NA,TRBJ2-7,TGCGCCAGCAGCCCTACCGGGAGGGCCCACGAGCAGTACTTC,CASSPTGRAHEQYF
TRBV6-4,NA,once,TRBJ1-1,TGTGCCAGCAGTGACTCAACAGCAACTGAAGCTTTCTTT,CASSDSTATEAFF
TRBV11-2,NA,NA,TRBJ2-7,TGTGCCAGCAGCGAGCTCCGCGAGCAGTACTTC,CASSELREQYF
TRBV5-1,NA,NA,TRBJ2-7,TGCGCCAGCCAAATAGGGGGCGCCTGGGGGGCCTACGAGCAGTACTTC,CASQIGGAWGAYEQYF
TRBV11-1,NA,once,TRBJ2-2,TGTGCCAGCAGCCCAACCGGGAAGGGAACCGGGGAGCTGTTTTTT,CASSPTGKGTGELFF
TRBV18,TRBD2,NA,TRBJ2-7,TGTGCCAGCTCATCGACGACTAGCGGGAAAACCTACGAGCAGTACTTC,CASSSTTSGKTYEQYF
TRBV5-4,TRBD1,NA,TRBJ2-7,TGTGCCAGCAGCTTGGAGGGACAGGGGAAGCAGTACTTC,CASSLEGQGKQYF
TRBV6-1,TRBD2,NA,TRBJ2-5,TGTGCCAGCAGTGAAAGGGGACTAGCGGAGACCCAGTACTTC,CASSERGLAETQYF
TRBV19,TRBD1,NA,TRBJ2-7,TGTGCCAGTAGTATCTGGGACAGAGAGGAGCAGTACTTC,CASSIWDREEQYF
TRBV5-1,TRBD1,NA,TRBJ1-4,TGCGCCAGCAGCTTGGGACTACAGGGGGCGGATGAAAAACTGTTTTTT,CASSLGLQGADEKLFF
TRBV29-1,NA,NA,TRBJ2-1,TGCAGCGTTGTATGGTTAGGGGATGAGCAGTTCTTC,CSVVWLGDEQFF
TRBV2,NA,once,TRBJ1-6,TGTGCCAGCAGTGACAGGGCAGGGGTCTATAATTCACCCCTCCACTTT,CASSDRAGVYNSPLHF
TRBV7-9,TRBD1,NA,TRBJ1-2,TGTGCCAGCAGTTATGCCGGGACAGGGGGAATCTATGGCTACACCTTC,CASSYAGTGGIYGYTF
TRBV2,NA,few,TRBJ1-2,TGTGCGATTCCCGGGTCTACGTCCTCCTATGGCTACACCTTC,CAIPGSTSSYGYTF
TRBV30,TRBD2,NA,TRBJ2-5,TGTGCCTGGAGGGCTAGCGGGGAGACCCAGTACTTC,CAWRASGETQYF
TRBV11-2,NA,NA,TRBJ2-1,TGTGCCAGCAGCTCGGGCGGGAACTCCTACAATGAGCAGTTCTTC,CASSSGGNSYNEQFF
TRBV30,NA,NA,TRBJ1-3,TGTGCCTGGAGTGCAGGTGCAGTAAGAAACACCATATATTTT,CAWSAGAVRNTIYF
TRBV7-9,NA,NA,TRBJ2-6,TGTGCCAGCAGCTTAAAAGCAGGGGCCGGGGCCAACGTCCTGACTTTC,CASSLKAGAGANVLTF
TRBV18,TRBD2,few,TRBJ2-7,TGTGCCAGCTCGGGACTAGCGGGGGCCTCCTACGAGCAGTACTTC,CASSGLAGASYEQYF
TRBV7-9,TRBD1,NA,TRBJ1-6,TGTGCCAGCAGCCCCGGGACAGGGGATAATTCACCCCTCCACTTT,CASSPGTGDNSPLHF
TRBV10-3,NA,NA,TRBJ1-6,TGTGCCATCAAGGAGAGCTCCTATAATTCACCCCTCCACTTT,CAIKESSYNSPLHF